One and the same sample provided the 11 T cell receptor beta chains below, sequenced in a study of T cells in Graves' hyperthyroidism and ophthalmopathy. Amplified regions were TCR beta CDR3 sequences from RNA transcripts. Using the HTBI primer set, a first-round RT-PCR was run on the TCR CDR3. TCRdb fed the multiplex PCR reads into MiXCR, producing one record per CDR3 protein. The sample lists 350,000 or so distinct CDR3 sequences, roughly 18% occurring once. Sequences were obtained from blood. The origin of the receptors is a middle-aged woman with Graves' ophthalmopathy.

Ten or more counts support this clonotype. The chain links TRBV6-5 to TRBJ1-1; 7 bases match TRBD1. V lost 5 bases to trimming and J lost 8 bases; unmatched junction nucleotides: 11. Germline V gene data show CDR1 as MNHEY and CDR2 as SVGAGI. The length of the CDR3 is 14 residues. DNA of the CDR3: TGTGCCAGCAGTACACGACAGGGACCCCAGGAAGCTTTCTTT. Its translation: CASSTRQGPQEAFF.

There are many counts of this clonotype. The V gene is TRBV19, the J gene TRBJ2-2, with 7 bases fitting TRBD2. Germline V gene lookup returns CDR1 LNHDA and CDR2 SQIVND (reference sequence). The V gene end was trimmed by 2 bases and the J gene end by 1 base; junction bases not matched to a gene: 4. There are 16 residues in the CDR3. DNA for the CDR3: TGTGCCAGTAGTATATGGGGGGGAGTGAACACCGGGGAGCTGTTTTTT. This translates into CASSIWGGVNTGELFF.

This clonotype was counted between two and nine times. The chain links TRBV6-2 or TRBV6-3 to TRBJ2-7, with D tentatively TRBD1 (6 bases). The CDR3 loop spans 17 amino acids. Germline V gives CDR1 MNHEY, CDR2 SVGEGT. The V end lost 0 bases, the J end lost 2 bases, and 17 bases lay between the germline ends. This CDR3 reads CASSYSTVDSRAYEQYF. As DNA, the CDR3 is TGTGCCAGCAGTTACTCGACTGTGGACAGCCGGGCCTACGAGCAGTACTTC.

The chain is built from TRBV6-1 and TRBJ2-5; D not certain. CDR1 and CDR2 (germline): MNHNS, SASEGT. CDR3 length: 13 amino acids. V was clipped by 4 bases and J by 0 bases, with 6 bases between them. CDR3 in DNA: TGTGCCAGCAGTGCGCAGAACCAAGAGACCCAGTACTTC. Amino acids: CASSAQNQETQYF.

This clonotype was detected ten times or more. The chain links TRBV6-1 to TRBJ1-2; D gene unclear. V was cut by 3 bases and J by 6 bases, with 8 bases left in between. Germline V CDR1 and CDR2: MNHNS, SASEGT. The CDR3 consists of 12 residues. CDR3: CASSDYGDGYTF. The CDR3 bases are TGTGCCAGCAGTGACTACGGTGATGGCTACACCTTC.

This chain joins TRBV2 and TRBJ1-5; 9 positions match TRBD1. Germline V gene sequence: CDR1 SNHLY, CDR2 FYNNEI. The ends lost 8 bases at V and 5 bases at J; junction bases unmatched: 10. This CDR3 is 15 amino acids long. The CDR3 coding sequence is TGTGCCAGCCGCTCGGGACAGGGCTATGATCAGCCCCAGCATTTT. Its protein is CASRSGQGYDQPQHF.

The chain links TRBV28 to TRBJ2-4, with TRBD2 identical over 8 bases. CDR1 and CDR2 from the germline V gene are MDHEN and SYDVKM. Trimming at V came to 5 bases and at J to 6 bases, leaving 12 bases not matched to a gene. The CDR3 spans 16 residues. CDR3 residues: CASSTLPGLGGNIQYF. The CDR3 DNA reads as TGTGCCAGCAGTACCCTCCCGGGACTAGGGGGAAACATTCAGTACTTC. Combining the CDR3 with reference TRBV28 and TRBJ2-4 gives the whole variable domain DVKVTQSSRYLVKRTGEKVFLECVQDMDHENMFWYRQDPGLGLRLIYFSYDVKMKEKGDIPEGYSVSREKKERFSLILESASTNQTSMYLCASSTLPGLGGNIQYFGAGTRLSVL.

The CDR3, as DNA: TGTGCCAGCAGCTTAGAGTGGGATGGAGAGCAGTACTTC. Protein product: CASSLEWDGEQYF. The rearrangement joins TRBV7-6 to TRBJ2-7, with D uncertain. CDR1 and CDR2 from the germline V gene are SGHVS and FNYEAQ. With 1 base removed from V and 7 bases from J, the gap between germline ends came to 11 bases. The CDR3 is made up of 13 amino acids.

This clonotype was detected ten times or more. A much larger clone lies one base from this, so it may be a read error. V gene TRBV28 combines with J gene TRBJ2-4; possible D gene TRBD2, 6 bases. This CDR3 region has 14 residues. Germline CDR1 is MDHEN and CDR2 is SYDVKM. CDR3 nucleotide sequence: TGTGCCGGCAGTCCAACAGCCAGCGGGAACATTCAGTACTTC. This codes for CAGSPTASGNIQYF.

There are many counts of this clonotype. This rearrangement joins TRBV5-1 to TRBJ2-7; 8 bases match TRBD1. The germline gives CDR1 SGHRS, CDR2 YFSETQ. J lost 6 bases, V lost 2 bases, and 13 bases had no gene match. The CDR3 is 16 amino acids. This CDR3 is CASSFLRGTGSSEQYF. The CDR3 region has the DNA TGCGCCAGCAGCTTTCTGAGGGGGACAGGATCTTCCGAGCAGTACTTC. The full variable domain, rest sourced from reference TRBV5-1 and TRBJ2-7, is KAGVTQTPRYLIKTRGQQVTLSCSPISGHRSVSWYQQTPGQGLQFLFEYFSETQRNKGNFPGRFSGRQFSNSRSEMNVSTLELGDSALYLCASSFLRGTGSSEQYFGPGTRLTVT.

CDR3 in DNA: TGCAGTGCTACCCGGGTAGCGGGGTCTGAAGCTTTCTTT. Protein: CSATRVAGSEAFF. V and J are TRBV20-1 and TRBJ1-1; D gene ambiguous. CDR3 length: 13 residues. The V end lost 4 bases, the J end lost 6 bases, and 15 bases lay between the germline ends. The germline gives CDR1 DFQATT, CDR2 SNEGSKA (reference sequence).